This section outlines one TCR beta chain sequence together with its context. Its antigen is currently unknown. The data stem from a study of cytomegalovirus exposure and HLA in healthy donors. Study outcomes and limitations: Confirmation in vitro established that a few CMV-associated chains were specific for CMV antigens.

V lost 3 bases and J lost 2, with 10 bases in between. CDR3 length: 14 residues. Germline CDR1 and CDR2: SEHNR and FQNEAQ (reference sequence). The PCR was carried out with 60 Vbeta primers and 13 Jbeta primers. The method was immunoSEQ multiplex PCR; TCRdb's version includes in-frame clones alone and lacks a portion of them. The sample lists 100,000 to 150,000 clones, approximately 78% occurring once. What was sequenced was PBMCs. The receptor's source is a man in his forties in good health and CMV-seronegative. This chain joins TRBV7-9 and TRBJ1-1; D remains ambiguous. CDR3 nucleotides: TGTGCCAGCAGCTTTCTTATTCCTAACACTGAAGCTTTCTTT. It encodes CASSFLIPNTEAFF.